This T cell receptor (beta chain) originates from a study of T cell responses to AZD1222 COVID-19 vaccine. Regarding the study as a whole: Only a handful of AZD1222 recipients tested seropositive at baseline. Spike was spanned by vaccine-associated CD4 TCRs, with dominance at 160-218 and 743-854.

Germline CDR1 ENHRY, CDR2 SYGVKD. Trimming pared 7 bases from V and 0 bases from J, leaving 11 bases between. The CDR3 totals 14 residues. Only in-frame clones appear in the TCRdb table, and some are missing; sequencing was by immunoSEQ multiplex PCR. Of approximately 61,000 clones detected, about 81% appear once; the ten largest clones hold 26%. This clone has just a few counts. What it binds is unknown. The rearrangement joins TRBV10-3 to TRBJ2-3; the D is unclear. The TCR comes from an adult who received the AZD1222 COVID-19 vaccine. The input for sequencing was peripheral blood, taken 28 days after the second AZD1222 dose. In nucleotides, the CDR3 is TGTGCCATCAAGGCGGCCTTTAGCACAGATACGCAGTATTTT. Its translation: CAIKAAFSTDTQYF.